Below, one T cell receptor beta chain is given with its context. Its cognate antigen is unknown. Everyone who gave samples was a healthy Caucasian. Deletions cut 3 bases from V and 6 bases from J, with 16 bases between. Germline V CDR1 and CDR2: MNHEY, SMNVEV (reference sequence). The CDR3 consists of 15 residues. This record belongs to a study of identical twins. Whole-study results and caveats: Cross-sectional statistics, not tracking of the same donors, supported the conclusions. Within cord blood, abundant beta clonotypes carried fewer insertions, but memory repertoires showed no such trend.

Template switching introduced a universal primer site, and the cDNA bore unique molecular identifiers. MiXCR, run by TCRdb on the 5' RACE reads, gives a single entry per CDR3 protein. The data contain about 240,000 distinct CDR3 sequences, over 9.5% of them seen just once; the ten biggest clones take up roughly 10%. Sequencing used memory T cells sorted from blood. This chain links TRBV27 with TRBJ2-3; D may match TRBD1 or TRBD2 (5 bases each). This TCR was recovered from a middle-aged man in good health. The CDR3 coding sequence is TGTGCCAGCAGTTTGGGGGTTGACAGTCCCGATACGCAGTATTTT. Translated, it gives CASSLGVDSPDTQYF.